The 15 T cell receptor beta chains in this list originate from one sample, sequenced in a study of identical twins (dated by TCRdb to the mid-2010s). To prepare the library, 5' RACE was applied. Reads for this sample came from an Illumina HiSeq 2000. TCRdb trimmed public reads at Q25 via fastp, called clones via MiXCR and kept in-frame beta chains. One record per CDR3 amino acid sequence lists the most common genes and DNA. This sample holds 460,000 or so distinct CDR3 sequences; over 12% were observed only once. The ten largest account for about 0.52% of the sample. The data also belong to a second study, concerning yellow fever vaccine responses in identical twins.

Source material: CD4+ T cells sorted from blood. The receptors were gathered from a woman younger than 35 in good health.

The chain couples TRBV3-1 to TRBJ2-5; D is unresolved. This CDR3 region has 13 residues. CDR1 and CDR2 (germline): LGHDT, YNNKEL (reference sequence). Deletions cut 1 base from V and 4 bases from J, with 7 bases between. Here the CDR3 DNA reads TGTGCCAGCAGCCAAGCTAGAAGAGAGACCCAGTACTTC. Its translation: CASSQARRETQYF.

The chain recombines TRBV29-1 with TRBJ2-3; the D is unclear. Trimming stripped 6 bases from V and 4 bases from J, with 8 bases between. Germline V gives CDR1 SQVTM, CDR2 ANQGSEA. This CDR3 region has 11 residues. The CDR3 region is CSVGRADTQYF. In nucleotides, the CDR3 is TGCAGCGTAGGGCGCGCAGATACGCAGTATTTT.

The chain employs TRBV3-1 and TRBJ2-7, with 7 bases fitting TRBD2. Trimming removed 4 bases from V and 2 bases from J; junction bases left unmatched: 5. From germline, CDR1 is LGHDT and CDR2 YNNKEL (reference sequence). CDR3 length: 14 amino acids. The CDR3 nucleotides are TGTGCCAGCAGCCTTAAGCGGGGACCCTACGAGCAGTACTTC. Protein: CASSLKRGPYEQYF.

The chain is built from TRBV30 and TRBJ2-1, with D possibly TRBD1 on 5 matching bases. V was shortened by 5 bases and J by 0 bases, with 14 bases between the two germline ends. Germline CDR1 reads GTSNPN; CDR2 reads SVGIG (reference sequence). The CDR3 runs to 15 residues. The CDR3 protein is CAWSTGRSSYNEQFF. CDR3 nucleotides: TGTGCCTGGTCTACAGGACGTAGCTCCTACAATGAGCAGTTCTTC. The full variable domain, rest sourced from reference TRBV30 and TRBJ2-1, is SQTIHQWPATLVQPVGSPLSLECTVEGTSNPNLYWYRQAAGRGLQLLFYSVGIGQISSEVPQNLSASRPQDRQFILSSKKLLLSDSGFYLCAWSTGRSSYNEQFFGPGTRLTVL.

The chain uses TRBV18 and TRBJ1-6; 7 positions agree with TRBD1. The V gene's germline CDR1 is KGHSH and CDR2 LQKENI. This CDR3 spans 15 amino acids. Unmatched junction bases numbered 7, after V lost 6 bases and J lost 5 bases. The CDR3 nucleotides read TGTGCCAGCTCGCCCCTCGGGACAGATAATTCACCCCTCCACTTT. Protein: CASSPLGTDNSPLHF.

This clonotype turned up a few times. The chain is built from TRBV29-1 and TRBJ2-7, with TRBD2 as a possible D gene (5 bases). This CDR3 has 12 residues. V was shortened by 5 bases and J by 7 bases, with 15 bases between the two germline ends. Germline V gene lookup returns CDR1 SQVTM and CDR2 ANQGSEA. CDR3 loop: CSVFWNRREQYF. Written as DNA, the CDR3 is TGCAGCGTTTTTTGGAATCGGAGGGAGCAGTACTTC.

This clonotype was recorded many times. The rearrangement links TRBV5-5 to TRBJ2-7; perhaps D is TRBD1 or TRBD2 (5 bases each). The germline gives CDR1 SGHKS, CDR2 YYEKEE (reference sequence). CDR3 length: 14 amino acids. The V end was cut by 2 bases, the J end by 6 bases, with 15 bases between. CDR3 nucleotides: TGTGCCAGCAGCTTTCGGGTGGGGACGGCCGAGCAGTACTTC. Translating gives CASSFRVGTAEQYF.

This clonotype came up a few times. V and J are TRBV10-3 and TRBJ2-5; no reliable D call. The V end lost 2 bases, the J end lost 7 bases, and 8 bases lay between the germline ends. Germline V gene sequence: CDR1 ENHRY, CDR2 SYGVKD. The CDR3 loop spans 12 amino acids. CDR3 sequence reads: CAISEIDGTQYF. The CDR3, as DNA: TGTGCCATCAGTGAGATTGACGGGACCCAGTACTTC.

This clonotype was counted at least ten times. The chain links TRBV7-9 to TRBJ1-5; 7 nucleotides line up with TRBD1. From germline, CDR1 is SEHNR and CDR2 FQNEAQ (reference sequence). The CDR3 length is 15 residues. J lost 0 bases, V lost 1 base, and 0 bases had no gene match. CDR3 protein: CASSLDRGSNQPQHF. DNA of the CDR3: TGTGCCAGCAGCTTAGACAGGGGTAGCAATCAGCCCCAGCATTTT.

This clonotype was counted a few times. V gene TRBV5-1 combines with J gene TRBJ1-6; unclear D gene. Germline assignment: CDR1 SGHRS and CDR2 YFSETQ. The CDR3 runs 15 residues. Trimming removed 1 base at V and 3 bases at J, with 8 bases between. Here the CDR3 DNA reads TGCGCCAGCAGCTTGTCGGGGAACTATAATTCACCCCTCCACTTT. Translation gives CASSLSGNYNSPLHF.

This clonotype has more than one count but fewer than ten. V is TRBV5-1 and J is TRBJ1-6; D unclear. V was trimmed by 0 bases and J by 8 bases, leaving 12 bases between them. The germline V gene has CDR1 SGHRS and CDR2 YFSETQ. The CDR3 runs to 15 residues. For the CDR3, the DNA is TGCGCCAGCAGCTTGGCCGGACCTTCCTATTCACCCCTCCACTTT. Translated, it gives CASSLAGPSYSPLHF. Looking up the rest from reference TRBV5-1 and TRBJ1-6 gives the full variable domain: KAGVTQTPRYLIKTRGQQVTLSCSPISGHRSVSWYQQTPGQGLQFLFEYFSETQRNKGNFPGRFSGRQFSNSRSEMNVSTLELGDSALYLCASSLAGPSYSPLHFGNGTRLTVT.

This clonotype was seen a handful of times. This chain links TRBV12-3 or TRBV12-4 with TRBJ2-2; TRBD1 or TRBD2 may be the D gene (5 bases each). CDR3 length: 16 residues. V was pared by 5 bases and J by 1 base, with 14 bases between. CDR3 amino acids: CASSPLRGGNTGELFF. The CDR3 coding sequence is TGTGCCAGCAGTCCCCTTCGGGGCGGGAACACCGGGGAGCTGTTTTTT.

V is TRBV12-5 and J is TRBJ1-2, with a weak D call TRBD1 (5 bases). The CDR3 is 13 residues long. In germline, CDR1 is LGHNT, CDR2 FRNRAP. V lost 2 bases and J lost 8, with 12 bases in between. This CDR3 is CASGLNRDAGYTF. The CDR3 DNA reads as TGTGCTAGTGGTTTGAACCGGGACGCCGGCTACACCTTC.

The table lists this clonotype with a few counts. The chain carries TRBV29-1 and TRBJ2-3; tentatively, D is TRBD2 (9 bases). The CDR3 has 13 amino acids. The V end lost 5 bases, the J end lost 9 bases, and 18 bases lay between the germline ends. Looked up from germline, CDR1 is SQVTM and CDR2 is ANQGSEA. CDR3 loop: CSVLRGREGTQYF. CDR3 nucleotides: TGCAGCGTTCTCAGGGGGCGGGAGGGCACGCAGTATTTT.

A few counts support this clonotype. This chain joins TRBV5-1 and TRBJ2-3, with 7 bases identical to TRBD2. CDR1 is SGHRS and CDR2 is YFSETQ in the germline V gene. Trimming took 1 base from V and 5 from J; bases not matched to a gene: 7. CDR3 size: 15 residues. For the CDR3, the DNA is TGCGCCAGCAGCTTGCCCAGCGGGGTGGGAGATACGCAGTATTTT. It yields the protein CASSLPSGVGDTQYF.